The rows below give T cell receptor beta chains drawn from one sample of a study of regulatory T cells in long-lasting Graves disease. MiXCR, run by TCRdb on the multiplex PCR reads, gives a single entry per CDR3 protein. The table has about 470,000 distinct CDR3 sequences, approximately 21% seen once. Sample: peripheral blood mononuclear cells (PBMCs), taken when the disease was refractory, from a patient treated with antithyroid drugs. All receptors come from a female donor with Graves disease. Each CDR3 is given with its conserved first and last residue. The D gene is left open where the match is weak. Clone size is given for some rows only: seen once, a few or many times, or a class if the clone is expanded.

>TRBV5-1|14|NA|TRBJ2-7|NA
CASRGGARSYEQYF
TGCGCCAGCAGGGGGGGGGCCCGATCCTACGAGCAGTACTTC
>TRBV29-1|14|NA|TRBJ1-2|NA
CSGATPVGPHGYTF
TGCAGCGGCGCCACCCCAGTAGGTCCTCATGGCTACACCTTC
>TRBV30|13|NA|TRBJ1-1|once
CAWSITGYTEAFF
TGTGCCTGGAGCATAACAGGGTACACTGAAGCTTTCTTT
>TRBV4-2|14|NA|TRBJ1-4|few
CASSPLGGSEKLFF
TGTGCCAGCAGCCCCCTGGGGGGGAGTGAAAAACTGTTTTTT
>TRBV20-1|15|TRBD1|TRBJ2-7|NA
CSAKRGQGLGYEQYF
TGCAGTGCTAAAAGGGGACAGGGGTTAGGCTACGAGCAGTACTTC
>TRBV14|13|NA|TRBJ1-6|many
CASSRWENSPLHF
TGTGCCAGCAGCCGGTGGGAGAATTCACCCCTCCACTTT
>TRBV13|17|TRBD1|TRBJ2-1|NA
CASSLGTGESPYNEQFF
TGTGCCAGCAGCTTAGGGACAGGGGAGTCACCCTACAATGAGCAGTTCTTC
>TRBV2|16|TRBD2|TRBJ2-2|NA
CASSELGGGNTGELFF
TGTGCCAGCAGTGAACTCGGCGGGGGGAACACCGGGGAGCTGTTTTTT
>TRBV6-1|16|TRBD2|TRBJ2-1|few
CASSRTSSLFYNEQFF
TGTGCCAGCAGCCGGACTAGCTCTCTTTTCTACAATGAGCAGTTCTTC
>TRBV28|17|NA|TRBJ1-5|many
CASSLSQSRDVNQPQHF
TGTGCCAGCAGTTTAAGTCAAAGCAGGGATGTCAATCAGCCCCAGCATTTT